This T cell receptor beta chain was obtained from a study of T cell repertoires in cytomegalovirus infection. Study details: Both CMV infection and a matching HLA type were indicated by public TCR beta signatures.

V was clipped by 4 bases and J by 3 bases, with 11 bases between them. From germline, CDR1 is SGHVS and CDR2 FQNEAQ. The CDR3 extends over 14 amino acids. This clonotype was seen more than once but under ten times. Its cognate antigen is unknown. TCRdb re-called the reads with MiXCR, one entry per CDR3 protein. The top ten hold about 20% of the sample, which has hundreds of thousands of distinct CDR3 sequences, 30% to 40% seen once. The material was cultured PBMCs, obtained from culture after CMV antigen stimulation. The clonotype originates from a human donor in good health (CMV status not recorded). Some clones in this sample may be carry-over from other donors' samples. The rearrangement joins TRBV7-8 to TRBJ2-3; D remains unclear. CDR3 amino acids: CASSYGTPTDTQYF. The CDR3 DNA is TGTGCCAGCAGCTACGGAACACCTACAGATACGCAGTATTTT.